The rows below give T cell receptor beta chains drawn from one sample of a study of radiation and T cells in renal cell carcinoma. Assay used: immunoSEQ multiplex PCR; TCRdb lists only in-frame clones, some missing. The top ten hold approximately 2% of the sample, which has some 130,000 clones, about 81% seen once. This specimen consisted of blood, obtained from a patient whose treatment included radiotherapy and nephrectomy. The origin of the receptors is a woman in her sixties or seventies with renal cell carcinoma. Each CDR3 is given with its conserved first and last residue. A D gene is named only where the DNA matches it firmly. The listing skips clone size in some rows; elsewhere it reads once, few, many or a size class.

j_gene: TRBJ1-2; abundance: NA; v_gene: TRBV10-3; d_gene: NA; CDR3aa: CAISDAIGYGYTF; CDR3nt: TGTGCCATCAGTGATGCAATCGGCTATGGCTACACCTTC
j_gene: TRBJ1-6; abundance: few; v_gene: TRBV6-1; d_gene: TRBD1; CDR3aa: CASRETGGGSPLHF; CDR3nt: TGTGCCAGCAGGGAAACAGGGGGCGGTTCACCCCTCCACTTT
j_gene: TRBJ2-7; abundance: NA; v_gene: TRBV28; d_gene: TRBD2; CDR3aa: CASSLFTSGGSYEQYF; CDR3nt: TGTGCCAGCAGTTTATTTACTAGCGGGGGATCCTACGAGCAGTACTTC
j_gene: TRBJ2-7; abundance: NA; v_gene: TRBV6-1; d_gene: NA; CDR3aa: CASSDMRGYEQYF; CDR3nt: TGTGCCAGCAGTGACATGCGAGGGTACGAGCAGTACTTC
j_gene: TRBJ1-4; abundance: NA; v_gene: TRBV4-3; d_gene: NA; CDR3aa: CASSLRTVSNEKLFF; CDR3nt: TGCGCCAGCAGTCTTCGAACAGTCTCTAATGAAAAACTGTTTTTT
j_gene: TRBJ1-3; abundance: NA; v_gene: TRBV19; d_gene: NA; CDR3aa: CASAKVGGSAGNTIYF; CDR3nt: TGTGCCAGCGCGAAAGTCGGGGGATCGGCTGGAAACACCATATATTTT
j_gene: TRBJ2-7; abundance: NA; v_gene: TRBV19; d_gene: NA; CDR3aa: CASSMFLIHYEQYF; CDR3nt: TGTGCCAGTAGTATGTTCTTAATCCACTACGAGCAGTACTTC
j_gene: TRBJ2-7; abundance: once; v_gene: TRBV14; d_gene: NA; CDR3aa: CASSPDPMKGGYF; CDR3nt: TGTGCCAGCAGCCCAGACCCCATGAAGGGTGGGTACTTC
j_gene: TRBJ1-3; abundance: NA; v_gene: TRBV4-1; d_gene: NA; CDR3aa: CASSQEYGEGVLINTIYF; CDR3nt: TGCGCCAGCAGCCAAGAGTATGGCGAGGGAGTTCTGATAAACACCATATATTTT
j_gene: TRBJ1-3; abundance: NA; v_gene: TRBV7-3; d_gene: NA; CDR3aa: CASSSIDGNTIYF; CDR3nt: TGTGCCAGCAGCTCCATTGATGGAAACACCATATATTTT
j_gene: TRBJ1-2; abundance: few; v_gene: TRBV11-2; d_gene: TRBD1; CDR3aa: CASSLLQGALGYGYTF; CDR3nt: TGTGCCAGCAGCTTATTACAGGGGGCCCTCGGCTATGGCTACACCTTC
j_gene: TRBJ2-3; abundance: NA; v_gene: TRBV5-1; d_gene: NA; CDR3aa: CASSLVSTVDTQYF; CDR3nt: TGCGCCAGCAGCCTAGTCTCAACGGTGGATACGCAGTATTTT
j_gene: TRBJ2-7; abundance: NA; v_gene: TRBV5-5; d_gene: NA; CDR3aa: CASSLYSDLAYEQYF; CDR3nt: TGTGCCAGCAGCTTGTATTCCGACCTCGCCTACGAGCAGTACTTC
j_gene: TRBJ1-1; abundance: NA; v_gene: TRBV4-2; d_gene: NA; CDR3aa: CASSQGSRGVNTEAFF; CDR3nt: TGTGCCAGCAGCCAAGGAAGCAGAGGGGTGAACACTGAAGCTTTCTTT
j_gene: TRBJ1-2; abundance: NA; v_gene: TRBV19; d_gene: NA; CDR3aa: CASSIRGNGYTF; CDR3nt: TGTGCCAGTAGTATAAGGGGCAATGGCTACACCTTC
j_gene: TRBJ2-1; abundance: NA; v_gene: TRBV19; d_gene: TRBD2; CDR3aa: CASSRGTGTSGRNEQFF; CDR3nt: TGTGCCAGTAGTAGGGGGACCGGGACTAGCGGGAGGAATGAGCAGTTCTTC
j_gene: TRBJ2-1; abundance: NA; v_gene: TRBV7-2; d_gene: TRBD2; CDR3aa: CASSLGLAGEQFF; CDR3nt: TGTGCCAGCAGCTTAGGACTAGCGGGGGAGCAGTTCTTC
j_gene: TRBJ2-7; abundance: NA; v_gene: TRBV7-9; d_gene: TRBD2; CDR3aa: CASSFRRGEGSEQYF; CDR3nt: TGTGCCAGCAGCTTTCGTCGGGGGGAAGGGAGCGAGCAGTACTTC
j_gene: TRBJ2-1; abundance: NA; v_gene: TRBV11-2; d_gene: TRBD2; CDR3aa: CASSLGGSGRVGGEQFF; CDR3nt: TGTGCCAGCAGCTTAGGCGGTAGCGGGAGGGTGGGAGGTGAGCAGTTCTTC
j_gene: TRBJ1-2; abundance: NA; v_gene: TRBV28; d_gene: TRBD1; CDR3aa: CASSLWGTGGEANYGYTF; CDR3nt: TGTGCCAGCAGTTTATGGGGGACAGGGGGGGAGGCTAACTATGGCTACACCTTC
j_gene: TRBJ2-1; abundance: NA; v_gene: TRBV27; d_gene: NA; CDR3aa: CASSLDSPPGRVQQFF; CDR3nt: TGTGCCAGCAGTTTGGACAGTCCCCCCGGGCGGGTTCAGCAGTTCTTC
j_gene: TRBJ2-5; abundance: NA; v_gene: TRBV27; d_gene: NA; CDR3aa: CASSLSTVLGETQYF; CDR3nt: TGTGCCAGCAGTTTATCGACAGTGTTAGGGGAGACCCAGTACTTC
j_gene: TRBJ2-5; abundance: NA; v_gene: TRBV6-6; d_gene: NA; CDR3aa: CASRVGLAWGETQYF; CDR3nt: TGTGCCAGCAGAGTAGGGTTGGCGTGGGGAGAGACCCAGTACTTC
j_gene: TRBJ2-1; abundance: few; v_gene: TRBV27; d_gene: TRBD1; CDR3aa: CASSLVFGTGGSLGYNEQFF; CDR3nt: TGTGCCAGCAGTTTAGTTTTCGGGACAGGGGGGTCCTTGGGCTACAATGAGCAGTTCTTC
j_gene: TRBJ1-2; abundance: NA; v_gene: TRBV9; d_gene: NA; CDR3aa: CASSVFGAFDEGYTF; CDR3nt: TGTGCCAGCAGCGTATTTGGGGCCTTCGATGAGGGCTACACCTTC
j_gene: TRBJ1-2; abundance: NA; v_gene: TRBV25-1; d_gene: NA; CDR3aa: CATRWGYGYTF; CDR3nt: TGTGCCACCAGGTGGGGCTATGGCTACACCTTC
j_gene: TRBJ1-1; abundance: NA; v_gene: TRBV7-2; d_gene: NA; CDR3aa: CASSVTGGVMNTEAFF; CDR3nt: TGTGCCAGCAGCGTGACGGGGGGGGTGATGAACACTGAAGCTTTCTTT
j_gene: TRBJ1-2; abundance: NA; v_gene: TRBV6-5; d_gene: NA; CDR3aa: CASSKRGLELGYTF; CDR3nt: TGTGCCAGCAGTAAACGGGGCCTGGAATTGGGCTACACCTTC
j_gene: TRBJ1-1; abundance: NA; v_gene: TRBV30; d_gene: NA; CDR3aa: CASSGRGNTEAFF; CDR3nt: TGTGCCTCATCTGGCAGGGGGAACACTGAAGCTTTCTTT
j_gene: TRBJ1-5; abundance: NA; v_gene: TRBV9; d_gene: TRBD1; CDR3aa: CASSLGTGGANQPQHF; CDR3nt: TGTGCCAGCAGCCTCGGGACAGGGGGTGCGAATCAGCCCCAGCATTTT
j_gene: TRBJ1-1; abundance: NA; v_gene: TRBV6-5; d_gene: NA; CDR3aa: CASNRNAGAGTEAFF; CDR3nt: TGTGCCAGCAATAGGAATGCAGGGGCTGGCACTGAAGCTTTCTTT
j_gene: TRBJ1-4; abundance: NA; v_gene: TRBV5-4; d_gene: TRBD1; CDR3aa: CASSPTGANNEKLFF; CDR3nt: TGTGCCAGCAGCCCGACAGGGGCGAATAATGAAAAACTGTTTTTT
j_gene: TRBJ2-2; abundance: NA; v_gene: TRBV9; d_gene: NA; CDR3aa: CASSVAVPLGTGELFF; CDR3nt: TGTGCCAGCAGCGTAGCGGTTCCTTTGGGGACCGGGGAGCTGTTTTTT
j_gene: TRBJ2-2; abundance: few; v_gene: TRBV9; d_gene: TRBD2; CDR3aa: CASSFSGGDANTGELFF; CDR3nt: TGTGCCAGCAGCTTTAGCGGGGGGGACGCGAACACCGGGGAGCTGTTTTTT
j_gene: TRBJ2-7; abundance: once; v_gene: TRBV5-1; d_gene: NA; CDR3aa: CASSSEYEQYF; CDR3nt: TGCGCCAGCAGCTCCGAGTACGAGCAGTACTTC
j_gene: TRBJ2-2; abundance: NA; v_gene: TRBV7-8; d_gene: TRBD1; CDR3aa: CASSLGTGTGVTGELFF; CDR3nt: TGTGCCAGCAGCTTGGGGACCGGGACAGGGGTAACCGGGGAGCTGTTTTTT